These T cell receptor beta chains were read from a single sample in a study of blood T cell repertoires in COVID-19. Libraries were prepared by immunoSEQ multiplex PCR; TCRdb keeps only in-frame clonotypes and omits some of them. Altogether roughly 75,000 clones are present, around 67% being singletons, with the ten largest covering roughly 2.6%. Sequenced sample: peripheral blood. Receptors were obtained from a human donor with acute or convalescent COVID-19. The donor label of this sample is uncertain. Both conserved end residues are part of each CDR3. Rows may omit the clone size; those that give it use once, few, many or a size class.

CDR3aa	abundance	v_gene	j_gene
CASSYPSMTSGRSPGQFF	few	TRBV6-2/TRBV6-3	TRBJ2-1
CASSPESDYPNEQFF	NA	TRBV5-1	TRBJ2-1
CATSPSGRAGEQYF	once	TRBV24-1	TRBJ2-7
CASSSRTGTYEQFF	NA	TRBV19	TRBJ2-1
CASSSGSFIVGNEQFF	NA	TRBV13	TRBJ2-1
CASSVEAGRTDTQYF	NA	TRBV9	TRBJ2-3
CASSYREETQYF	NA	TRBV7-8	TRBJ2-5
CASSYQAANSYNEQFF	NA	TRBV6-5	TRBJ2-1
CASSPRLDEKLFF	NA	TRBV18	TRBJ1-4
CAWSLPQGSNQPQHF	NA	TRBV30	TRBJ1-5
CASSLGQGLEAFF	NA	TRBV12-3/TRBV12-4	TRBJ1-1
CSVRQVGETQYF	NA	TRBV29-1	TRBJ2-5
CASSIRGRNQPQHF	NA	TRBV6-5	TRBJ1-5
CASSSQGGSGYTF	NA	TRBV2	TRBJ1-2
CASQQGSSPLHF	NA	TRBV19	TRBJ1-6
CASSLMGVTEAFF	NA	TRBV11-2	TRBJ1-1
CASRQDWNTEAFF	NA	TRBV16	TRBJ1-1
CTSRQGDSLTGNTIYF	NA	TRBV1	TRBJ1-3
CSVNPHGAYNEQFF	NA	TRBV29-1	TRBJ2-1
CASSRQGIAPYEQYF	NA	TRBV28	TRBJ2-7
CASTSSGGATDTQYF	NA	TRBV28	TRBJ2-3
CASSRTGAVEQFF	few	TRBV9	TRBJ2-1
CASTVGVHVGNTIYF	NA	TRBV7-8	TRBJ1-3
CASSYSGDRGGYEQYF	NA	TRBV6-2/TRBV6-3	TRBJ2-7
CSASLLAGVLTGELFF	NA	TRBV20-1	TRBJ2-2
CAISEFFSGNSETQYF	once	TRBV10-3	TRBJ2-5
CASSSSGGAGGELFF	once	TRBV5-4	TRBJ2-2
CASSPSPAGGYEQYF	NA	TRBV7-2	TRBJ2-7
CASRGLAGPQETQYF	NA	TRBV27	TRBJ2-5
CASSFLGGEPETQYF	NA	TRBV7-2	TRBJ2-5
CAWSVTRTGTNEKLFF	NA	TRBV30	TRBJ1-4
CASSRSQVSGNTIYF	NA	TRBV5-1	TRBJ1-3
CASTWGREGYTF	NA	TRBV2	TRBJ1-2
CASGAGDHEQFF	NA	TRBV28	TRBJ2-1
CASSLIGVRHEQFF	NA	TRBV5-6	TRBJ2-1
CASSYSGSSNQPQHF	NA	TRBV6-5	TRBJ1-5
CASSLVQGGYEQYF	NA	TRBV5-1	TRBJ2-7
CASSQADRPNTEAFF	NA	TRBV3-1/TRBV3-2	TRBJ1-1
CASSPRAGAGATGELFF	NA	TRBV9	TRBJ2-2
CASSYGTGDQPQHF	once	TRBV6-5	TRBJ1-5
CASNQRGSGEQYF	NA	TRBV21-1	TRBJ2-7
CAWSRTGLQPQHF	once	TRBV30	TRBJ1-5